One TCR beta chain is described in this entry. The sample is drawn from a study of blood T cell repertoires in COVID-19. Turning to the study itself: Acute and convalescent COVID-19 specimens originated in the United States, Italy and Spain. PBMCs, B-cell-depleted T cells, or T cells provided the cDNA or gDNA that made up the material.

Libraries were prepared by immunoSEQ multiplex PCR; TCRdb keeps only in-frame clonotypes and omits some of them. The sample records about 62,000 clones, over 60% being singletons. The CDR3 runs to 14 residues. With 7 bases removed from V and 1 base from J, the gap between germline ends came to 10 bases. CDR1 MNHEY and CDR2 SVGAGI come from the germline V gene. This chain connects TRBV6-5 to TRBJ2-2; D may be TRBD1 (5 bases). This receptor was obtained from a woman aged 50 to 60 with active or convalescent COVID-19. The sequenced sample consisted of peripheral blood. The DNA for the CDR3 is TGTGCCAGCACCCCCGACAGGAACACCGGGGAGCTGTTTTTT. It is translated as CASTPDRNTGELFF.